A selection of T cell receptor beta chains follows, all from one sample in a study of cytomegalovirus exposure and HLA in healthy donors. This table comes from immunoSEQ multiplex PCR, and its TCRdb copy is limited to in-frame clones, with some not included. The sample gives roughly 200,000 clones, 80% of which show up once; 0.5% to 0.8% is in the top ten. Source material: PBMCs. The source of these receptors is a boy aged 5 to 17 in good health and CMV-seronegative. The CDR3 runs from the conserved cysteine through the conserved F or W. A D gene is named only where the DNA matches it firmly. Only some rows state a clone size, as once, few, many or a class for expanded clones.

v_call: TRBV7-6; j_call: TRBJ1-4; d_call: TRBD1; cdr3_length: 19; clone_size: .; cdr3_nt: TGTGCCAGCAGCTTAAGGGGGAACAGGGGGGCGCCGGAGACTGAAAAACTGTTTTTT; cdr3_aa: CASSLRGNRGAPETEKLFF
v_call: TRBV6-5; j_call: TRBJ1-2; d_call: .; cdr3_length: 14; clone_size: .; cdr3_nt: TGTGCCAGCAGTCCCGCGGGAGCTAACTATGGCTACACCTTC; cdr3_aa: CASSPAGANYGYTF
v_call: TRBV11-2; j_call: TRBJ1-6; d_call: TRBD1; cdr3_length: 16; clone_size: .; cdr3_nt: TGTGCCAGCAGCTTAGAAGACAGGGTGGTTAGGTCACCCCTCCACTTT; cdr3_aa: CASSLEDRVVRSPLHF
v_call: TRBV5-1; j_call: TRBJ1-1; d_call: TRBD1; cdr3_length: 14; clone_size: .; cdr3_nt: TGCGCCAGCAGCCAACAGGGGGGGAACACTGAAGCTTTCTTT; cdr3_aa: CASSQQGGNTEAFF
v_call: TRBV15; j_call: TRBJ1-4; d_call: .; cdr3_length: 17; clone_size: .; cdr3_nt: TGTGCCACCAGCAGAGAAGCCGGGCAGGGAGGGAGAGAAAAACTGTTTTTT; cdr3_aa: CATSREAGQGGREKLFF
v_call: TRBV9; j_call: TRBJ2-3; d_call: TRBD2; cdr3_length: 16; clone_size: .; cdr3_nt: TGTGCCAGCAGCGTAGAGGGCGGGGGGGGCACGGATACGCAGTATTTT; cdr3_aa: CASSVEGGGGTDTQYF
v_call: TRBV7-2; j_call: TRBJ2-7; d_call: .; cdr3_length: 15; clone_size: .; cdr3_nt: TGTGCCAGCAGCGGGCGGGGAGGCCCCCCCTACGAGCAGTACTTC; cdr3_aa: CASSGRGGPPYEQYF
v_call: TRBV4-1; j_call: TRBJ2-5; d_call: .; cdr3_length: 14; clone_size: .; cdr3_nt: TGCGCCAGCAGCCAACCCCTACCGGGGGAGACCCAGTACTTC; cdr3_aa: CASSQPLPGETQYF
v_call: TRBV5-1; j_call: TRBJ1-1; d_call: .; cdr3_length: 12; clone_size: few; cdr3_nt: TGCGCCAGCAGCCGGGGGGATTTCGAAGCTTTCTTT; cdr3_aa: CASSRGDFEAFF
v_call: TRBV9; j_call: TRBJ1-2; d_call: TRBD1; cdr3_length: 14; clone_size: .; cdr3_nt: TGTGCCAGCAGCGTAGGGGGGACAGGCAGTGGCTACACCTTC; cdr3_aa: CASSVGGTGSGYTF
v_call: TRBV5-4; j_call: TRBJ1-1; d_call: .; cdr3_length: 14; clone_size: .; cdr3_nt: TGTGCCAGCAGCTTAGACAGGTTTAACACTGAAGCTTTCTTT; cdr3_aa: CASSLDRFNTEAFF
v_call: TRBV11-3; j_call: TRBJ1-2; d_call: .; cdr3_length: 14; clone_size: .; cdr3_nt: TGTGCCAGCAGCTTAGTGGCAGGAAACTATGGCTACACCTTC; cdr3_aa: CASSLVAGNYGYTF
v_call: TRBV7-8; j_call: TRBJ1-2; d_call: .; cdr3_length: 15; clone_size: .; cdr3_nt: TGTGCCAGCAGCCTTGCTCGGGGGGCGGTAGGGGGCTACACCTTC; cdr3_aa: CASSLARGAVGGYTF
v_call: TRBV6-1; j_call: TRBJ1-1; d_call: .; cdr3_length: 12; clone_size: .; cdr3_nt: TGTGCCAGCAGTTCCAGGGGCACTGAAGCTTTCTTT; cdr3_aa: CASSSRGTEAFF
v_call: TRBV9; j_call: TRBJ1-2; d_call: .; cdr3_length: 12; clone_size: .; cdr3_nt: TGTGCCAGCAGCGCCACAGGGAATGGCTACACCTTC; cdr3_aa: CASSATGNGYTF